Following are 16 T cell receptor beta chains from one sample sequenced in a study of blood T cell repertoires in COVID-19. Measured with immunoSEQ multiplex PCR; TCRdb has only the in-frame clones, and not every one. The sample has approximately 46,000 clones, approximately 89% seen once. The sequenced material came from peripheral blood. These receptor sequences come from a man between 60 and 75 years old with acute or convalescent COVID-19.

The count of this clone is one. The chain uses TRBV29-1 and TRBJ1-2, with 9 bases lining up with TRBD1. CDR3 length equals 12 residues. Germline-derived CDR1 and CDR2 are SQVTM and ANQGSEA. Trimming removed 7 bases from V and 3 bases from J; junction bases left unmatched: 3. This chain's CDR3 is CSAGQGDYGYTF. The CDR3 DNA sequence: TGCAGCGCGGGACAGGGAGACTATGGCTACACCTTC.

The chain employs TRBV28 and TRBJ1-4; TRBD1 matches at 9 bases. V shed 7 bases, J shed 7 bases, and the junction held 4 bases outside the gene matches. The CDR3 extends over 13 amino acids. Germline V lookup: CDR1 MDHEN, CDR2 SYDVKM. In DNA form, the CDR3 reads TGTGCCAGCAACAGGGGGCTCGGTGAAAAACTGTTTTTT. It specifies CASNRGLGEKLFF. The whole variable domain, remainder taken from reference TRBV28 and TRBJ1-4, is DVKVTQSSRYLVKRTGEKVFLECVQDMDHENMFWYRQDPGLGLRLIYFSYDVKMKEKGDIPEGYSVSREKKERFSLILESASTNQTSMYLCASNRGLGEKLFFGSGTQLSVL.

CDR3 coding DNA: TGCGCCAGCAGCTGGAGGACTAGCGGGTTCACAGATACGCAGTATTTT. This gives the protein CASSWRTSGFTDTQYF. The chain carries TRBV5-1 and TRBJ2-3, with TRBD2 matching 11 bases. J gave up 2 bases and V 3 bases, and 5 bases lay outside the gene matches. CDR1 and CDR2 (germline): SGHRS, YFSETQ. The CDR3 loop spans 16 amino acids.

The J gene is TRBJ2-4, the V gene TRBV2, with TRBD2 identical over 7 bases. Germline loops: CDR1 SNHLY, CDR2 FYNNEI. There are 12 residues in the CDR3. After removal of 6 bases from V and 8 bases from J, the junction contained 4 bases not matched to a gene. The DNA for the CDR3 is TGTGCCAGCAGGCCGGGAGGCGACATTCAGTACTTC. It translates to CASRPGGDIQYF. Full variable domain (outside the CDR3, taken from reference TRBV2 and TRBJ2-4): EPEVTQTPSHQVTQMGQEVILRCVPISNHLYFYWYRQILGQKVEFLVSFYNNEISEKSEIFDDQFSVERPDGSNFTLKIRSTKLEDSAMYFCASRPGGDIQYFGAGTRLSVL.

This chain joins TRBV28 and TRBJ2-7; D remains unclear. In germline, CDR1 is MDHEN, CDR2 SYDVKM. Trimming took 8 bases from V and 1 from J, leaving 6 bases between them. The CDR3 is 11 amino acids. CDR3 nucleotide sequence: TGTGCCAGCTTTTCGTCCTACGAGCAGTACTTC. Encoded protein: CASFSSYEQYF.

This clone was seen only once. V usage is TRBV6-5 and J usage is TRBJ1-4; the D gene is possibly TRBD1 (6 bases). The germline CDR1 and CDR2 sequences are MNHEY and SVGAGI. The CDR3 sequence is 14 residues long. V dropped 2 bases and J dropped 4 bases, with 8 bases sitting between them. This chain's CDR3 is CASSYGRGNEKLFF. CDR3 nucleotides: TGTGCCAGCAGTTACGGCAGGGGTAATGAAAAACTGTTTTTT.

The chain uses TRBV30 and TRBJ1-5, with TRBD1 as a possible D gene (6 bases). The CDR3 extends over 13 amino acids. Looked up from germline, CDR1 is GTSNPN and CDR2 is SVGIG (reference sequence). V lost 1 base, J lost 6 bases, and 10 bases lay in between. This chain's CDR3 is CAWSGQGGQPQHF. DNA for the CDR3: TGTGCCTGGAGTGGGCAAGGGGGTCAGCCCCAGCATTTT.

This chain connects TRBV5-8 to TRBJ1-2; D perhaps matches TRBD1 (5 bases). The V gene lost 4 bases and the J gene lost 2 bases, with 12 bases spanning the gap. This CDR3 region has 14 residues. Looked up from germline, CDR1 is SGHTS and CDR2 is YDEGEE. DNA for the CDR3: TGTGCCAGCAGCGCCCGGACACCCAACTATGGCTACACCTTC. Its protein is CASSARTPNYGYTF.

This chain uses TRBV9 with TRBJ1-1, with TRBD1 as a possible D gene (5 bases). The V end lost 1 base, the J end lost 11 bases, and 15 bases lay between the germline ends. CDR1 is SGDLS, CDR2 YYNGEE, per germline. The CDR3 has 13 amino acids. CDR3 DNA: TGTGCCAGCAGCGTAACCCCAGGCGGGGGGGCTTTCTTT. This translates into CASSVTPGGGAFF.

The chain is built from TRBV10-3 and TRBJ2-3; TRBD1 is a possible D gene (6 bases). Germline CDR1 is ENHRY and CDR2 is SYGVKD. The CDR3 totals 15 residues. V was cut by 3 bases and J by 3 bases, with 13 bases left in between. CDR3 DNA sequence: TGTGCCATCAGTGAATCGACAGGATATACAGATACGCAGTATTTT. The encoded protein is CAISESTGYTDTQYF.

On this clone: At the DNA level, this CDR3 is encoded by other sequences in the same sample as well. The rearrangement links TRBV6-5 to TRBJ2-7; 8 bases agree with TRBD2. The J segment lost 4 bases and the V segment lost 0 bases, leaving 2 bases of the junction unmatched. Germline CDR1 is MNHEY and CDR2 is SVGAGI. This CDR3 has 14 amino acids. In nucleotides, the CDR3 is TGTGCCAGCAGTTACTCGCGGGGGGCGTACGAGCAGTACTTC. Encoded protein: CASSYSRGAYEQYF.

The rearrangement links TRBV6-6 to TRBJ1-6; D unresolved. CDR3 length equals 15 residues. The germline CDR1 and CDR2 sequences are MNHNY and SVGAGI (reference sequence). Trimming cost V 8 bases and J 0 bases, with 11 bases left between them. CDR3 DNA sequence: TGTGCCAGCCAGACCCCGGGCTCCTATAATTCACCCCTCCACTTT. This translates into CASQTPGSYNSPLHF.

The chain couples TRBV5-1 to TRBJ2-1; 9 bases match TRBD2. The length of the CDR3 is 14 residues. Germline V CDR1 and CDR2: SGHRS, YFSETQ. The V gene end was trimmed by 5 bases and the J gene end by 3 bases; junction bases not matched to a gene: 3. In DNA form, the CDR3 reads TGCGCCAGCAGGCGGGAGGGCCTCTACAATGAGCAGTTCTTC. Translation: CASRREGLYNEQFF.

The chain employs TRBV5-4 and TRBJ1-1, with a tentative D call TRBD1 (5 bases). The length of the CDR3 is 16 residues. CDR1 SGHNT and CDR2 YYREEE come from the germline V gene (reference sequence). V was cut by 7 bases and J by 1 base, with 20 bases left in between. CDR3 region: CASSSPAGEGNTEAFF. In DNA form, the CDR3 reads TGTGCCAGCTCAAGTCCGGCGGGGGAAGGGAACACTGAAGCTTTCTTT.

This clone appeared a few times. The genes are TRBV7-8 and TRBJ2-5; 12 bases fit TRBD2. The CDR3 is 17 residues long. The germline CDR1 and CDR2 sequences are SGHVS and FQNEAQ. V lost 0 bases, J lost 5 bases, and 7 bases stayed unmatched. The CDR3 spells CASSLARRLAGEETQYF. The DNA for the CDR3 is TGTGCCAGCAGCTTAGCGAGGCGACTAGCGGGAGAGGAGACCCAGTACTTC.

The genes are TRBV30 and TRBJ1-4; 10 bases line up with TRBD1. Trimming at V came to 6 bases and at J to 7 bases, leaving 5 bases not matched to a gene. CDR3 length: 13 residues. Looked up from germline, CDR1 is GTSNPN and CDR2 is SVGIG (reference sequence). This CDR3 reads CACEDRGPEKLFF. In nucleotides, the CDR3 is TGTGCCTGTGAAGACAGGGGGCCTGAAAAACTGTTTTTT.